This T cell receptor beta chain was obtained from a study of T cell responses to AZD1222 COVID-19 vaccine. Study-wide results and limits: Only 6 or 7 individuals given AZD1222 were seropositive at baseline. Repertoire collection took place solely once the T cell response had peaked.

V was clipped by 6 bases and J by 5 bases; unmatched bases: 4. Germline V lookup: CDR1 MDHEN, CDR2 SYDVKM. This CDR3 comprises 14 residues. Clones were read by immunoSEQ multiplex PCR, and TCRdb kept only the in-frame ones, dropping some. The sample lists roughly 120,000 clones; roughly 88% were seen once. Turning to this clone: What it recognizes is unknown.

This chain joins TRBV28 and TRBJ1-4; TRBD1 aligns across 9 bases. The sample consisted of peripheral blood, taken on day 0 of AZD1222 vaccination. The TCR originated in an adult in good health. Here the CDR3 DNA reads TGTGCCAGCAGATCCGGACAGGGGAATGAAAAACTGTTTTTT. Translated, it gives CASRSGQGNEKLFF.